This T cell receptor (beta chain) was sequenced during a study of blood T cell repertoires in COVID-19. Turning to the study itself: Italy, Spain and the United States were the sources of the convalescent and acute COVID-19 samples.

The method was immunoSEQ multiplex PCR; TCRdb's version includes in-frame clones alone and lacks a portion of them. The table records 250,000 to 350,000 clones, 70% to 90% of them present only once. The germline gives CDR1 SGHKS, CDR2 YYEKEE (reference sequence). J gave up 2 bases and V 4 bases, and 2 bases lay outside the gene matches. This CDR3 has 14 amino acids. Sequences were obtained from peripheral blood. The TCR comes from a woman aged 55-69 years with acute or convalescent COVID-19. This chain connects TRBV5-5 to TRBJ2-7, with 11 bases aligning to TRBD1. The CDR3 DNA reads TGTGCCAGCAGCCTGGGACAGGGGGCCTACGAGCAGTACTTC. Its translation: CASSLGQGAYEQYF. Full variable domain (outside the CDR3, taken from reference TRBV5-5 and TRBJ2-7): DAGVTQSPTHLIKTRGQQVTLRCSPISGHKSVSWYQQVLGQGPQFIFQYYEKEERGRGNFPDRFSARQFPNYSSELNVNALLLGDSALYLCASSLGQGAYEQYFGPGTRLTVT.